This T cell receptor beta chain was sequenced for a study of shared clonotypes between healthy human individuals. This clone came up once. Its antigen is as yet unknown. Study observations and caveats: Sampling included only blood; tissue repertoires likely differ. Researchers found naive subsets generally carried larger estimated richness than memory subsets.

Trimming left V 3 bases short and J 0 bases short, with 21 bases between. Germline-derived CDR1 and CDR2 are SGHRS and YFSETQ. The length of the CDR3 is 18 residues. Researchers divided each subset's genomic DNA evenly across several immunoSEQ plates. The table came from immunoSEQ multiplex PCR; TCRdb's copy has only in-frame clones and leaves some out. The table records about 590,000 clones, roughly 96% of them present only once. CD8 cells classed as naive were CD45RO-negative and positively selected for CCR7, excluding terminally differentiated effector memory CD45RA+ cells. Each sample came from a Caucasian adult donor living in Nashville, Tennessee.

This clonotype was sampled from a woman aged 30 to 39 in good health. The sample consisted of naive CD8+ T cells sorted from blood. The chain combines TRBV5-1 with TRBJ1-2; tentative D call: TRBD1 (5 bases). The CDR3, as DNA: TGCGCCAGCAGCTCTCTTCCGACAGAAGTAGAACCTAACTATGGCTACACCTTC. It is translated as CASSSLPTEVEPNYGYTF.